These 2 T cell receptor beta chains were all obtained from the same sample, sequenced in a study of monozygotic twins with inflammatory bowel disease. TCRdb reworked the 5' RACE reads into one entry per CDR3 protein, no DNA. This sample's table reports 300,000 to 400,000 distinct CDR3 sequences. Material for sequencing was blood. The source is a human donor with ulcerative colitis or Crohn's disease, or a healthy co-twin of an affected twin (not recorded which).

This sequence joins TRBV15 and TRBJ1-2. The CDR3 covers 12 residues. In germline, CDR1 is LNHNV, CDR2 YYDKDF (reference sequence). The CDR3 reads CATSRDFDGYTF.

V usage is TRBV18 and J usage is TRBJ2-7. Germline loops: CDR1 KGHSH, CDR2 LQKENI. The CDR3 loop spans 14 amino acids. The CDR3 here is CASSPLPSEDEQYF. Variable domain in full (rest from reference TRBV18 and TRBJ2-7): NAGVMQNPRHLVRRRGQEARLRCSPMKGHSHVYWYRQLPEEGLKFMVYLQKENIIDESGMPKERFSAEFPKEGPSILRIQQVVRGDSAAYFCASSPLPSEDEQYFGPGTRLTVT.